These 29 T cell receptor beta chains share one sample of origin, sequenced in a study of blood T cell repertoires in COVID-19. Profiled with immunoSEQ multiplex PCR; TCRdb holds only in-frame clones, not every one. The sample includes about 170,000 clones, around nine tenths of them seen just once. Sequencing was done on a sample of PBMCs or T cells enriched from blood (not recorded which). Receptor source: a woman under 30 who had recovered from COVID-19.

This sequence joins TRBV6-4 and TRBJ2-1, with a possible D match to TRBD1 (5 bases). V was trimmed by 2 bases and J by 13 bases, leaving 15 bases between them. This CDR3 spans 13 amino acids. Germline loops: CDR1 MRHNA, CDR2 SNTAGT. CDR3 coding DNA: TGTGCCAGCAGTGACGAGGAAAGGGGCCCCCAGTTCTTC. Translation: CASSDEERGPQFF.

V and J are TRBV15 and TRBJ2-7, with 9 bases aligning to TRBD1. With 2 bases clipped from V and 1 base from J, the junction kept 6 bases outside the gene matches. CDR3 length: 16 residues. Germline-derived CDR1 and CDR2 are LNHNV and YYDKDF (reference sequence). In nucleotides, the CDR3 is TGTGCCACCAGCAGAAACCCGGGACAGGGTTCCTACGAGCAGTACTTC. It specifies CATSRNPGQGSYEQYF.

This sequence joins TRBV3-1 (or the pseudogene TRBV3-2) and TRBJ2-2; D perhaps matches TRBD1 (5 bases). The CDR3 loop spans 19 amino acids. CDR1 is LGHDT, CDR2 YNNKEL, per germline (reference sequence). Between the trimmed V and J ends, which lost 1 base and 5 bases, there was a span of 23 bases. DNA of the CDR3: TGTGCCAGCAGCCAAGTCCGGACGAGGACCTCGAAGGGGACCGGGGAGCTGTTTTTT. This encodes CASSQVRTRTSKGTGELFF.

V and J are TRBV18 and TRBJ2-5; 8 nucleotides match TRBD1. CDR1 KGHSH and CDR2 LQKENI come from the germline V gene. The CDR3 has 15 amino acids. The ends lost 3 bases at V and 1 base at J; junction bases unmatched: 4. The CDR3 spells CASSPWTGSQETQYF. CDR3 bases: TGTGCCAGCTCACCTTGGACAGGGTCCCAAGAGACCCAGTACTTC.

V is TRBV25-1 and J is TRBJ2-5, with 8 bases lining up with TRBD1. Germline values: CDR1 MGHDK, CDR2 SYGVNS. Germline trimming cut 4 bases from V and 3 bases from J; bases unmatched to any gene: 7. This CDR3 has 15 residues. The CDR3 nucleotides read TGTGCCAGCAGTGCCACGGGACAGGCAAAAGAGACCCAGTACTTC. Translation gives CASSATGQAKETQYF. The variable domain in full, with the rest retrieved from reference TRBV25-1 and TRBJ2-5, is EADIYQTPRYLVIGTGKKITLECSQTMGHDKMYWYQQDPGMELHLIHYSYGVNSTEKGDLSSESTVSRIRTEHFPLTLESARPSHTSQYLCASSATGQAKETQYFGPGTRLLVL.

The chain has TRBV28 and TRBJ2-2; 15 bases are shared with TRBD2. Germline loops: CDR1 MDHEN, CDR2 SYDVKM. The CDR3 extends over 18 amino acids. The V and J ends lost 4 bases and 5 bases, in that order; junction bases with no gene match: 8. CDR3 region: CASSSRTSGRADTGELFF. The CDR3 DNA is TGTGCCAGCAGTTCCCGGACTAGCGGGAGGGCCGATACCGGGGAGCTGTTTTTT.

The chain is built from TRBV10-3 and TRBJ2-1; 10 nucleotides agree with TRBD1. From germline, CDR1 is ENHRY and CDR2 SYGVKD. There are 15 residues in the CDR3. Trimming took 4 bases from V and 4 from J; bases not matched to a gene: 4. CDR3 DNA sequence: TGTGCCATCAGTGGCGGGACAGGGGTTTACAATGAGCAGTTCTTC. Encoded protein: CAISGGTGVYNEQFF.

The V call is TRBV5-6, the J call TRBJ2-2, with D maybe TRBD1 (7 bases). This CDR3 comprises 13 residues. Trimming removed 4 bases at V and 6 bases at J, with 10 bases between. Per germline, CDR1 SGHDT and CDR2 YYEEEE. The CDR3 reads CASSQGGSGELFF. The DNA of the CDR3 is TGTGCCAGCAGCCAGGGGGGTTCCGGGGAGCTGTTTTTT. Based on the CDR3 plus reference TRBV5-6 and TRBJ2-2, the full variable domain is DAGVTQSPTHLIKTRGQQVTLRCSPKSGHDTVSWYQQALGQGPQFIFQYYEEEERQRGNFPDRFSGHQFPNYSSELNVNALLLGDSALYLCASSQGGSGELFFGEGSRLTVL.

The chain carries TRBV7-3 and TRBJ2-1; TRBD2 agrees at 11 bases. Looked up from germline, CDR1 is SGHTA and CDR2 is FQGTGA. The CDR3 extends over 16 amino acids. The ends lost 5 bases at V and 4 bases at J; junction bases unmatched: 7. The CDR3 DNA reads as TGTGCCAGCAGCATACAAGGGACTAGCGGTTACAATGAGCAGTTCTTC. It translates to CASSIQGTSGYNEQFF.

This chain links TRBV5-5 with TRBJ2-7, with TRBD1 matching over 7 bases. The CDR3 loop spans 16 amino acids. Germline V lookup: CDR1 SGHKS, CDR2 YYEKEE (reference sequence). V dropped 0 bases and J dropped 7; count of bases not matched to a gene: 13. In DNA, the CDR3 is TGTGCCAGCAGCTTGGCCCCAGTCTACAGGGGTGGAGAGCAGTACTTC. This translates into CASSLAPVYRGGEQYF.

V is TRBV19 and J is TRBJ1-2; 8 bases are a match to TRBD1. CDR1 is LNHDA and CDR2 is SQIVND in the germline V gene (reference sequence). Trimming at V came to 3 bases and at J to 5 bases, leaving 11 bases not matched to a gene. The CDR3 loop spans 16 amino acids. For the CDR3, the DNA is TGTGCCAGTAGTATCGGAGGGACAGGAAGGAGTTATGGCTACACCTTC. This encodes CASSIGGTGRSYGYTF.

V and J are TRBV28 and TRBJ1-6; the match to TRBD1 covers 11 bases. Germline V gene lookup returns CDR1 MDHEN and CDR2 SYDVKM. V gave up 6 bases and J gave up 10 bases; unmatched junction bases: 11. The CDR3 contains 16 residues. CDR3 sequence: CASRTLPGQGDSPLHF. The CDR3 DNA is TGTGCCAGCAGGACATTACCGGGACAGGGGGACTCACCCCTCCACTTT. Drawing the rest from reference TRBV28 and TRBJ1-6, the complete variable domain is DVKVTQSSRYLVKRTGEKVFLECVQDMDHENMFWYRQDPGLGLRLIYFSYDVKMKEKGDIPEGYSVSREKKERFSLILESASTNQTSMYLCASRTLPGQGDSPLHFGNGTRLTVT.

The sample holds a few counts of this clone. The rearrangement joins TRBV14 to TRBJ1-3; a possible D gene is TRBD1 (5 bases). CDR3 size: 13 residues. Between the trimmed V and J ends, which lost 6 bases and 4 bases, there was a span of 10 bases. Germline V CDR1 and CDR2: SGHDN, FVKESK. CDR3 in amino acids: CASSPGYGNTIYF. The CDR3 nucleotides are TGTGCCAGCAGTCCAGGGTACGGAAACACCATATATTTT.

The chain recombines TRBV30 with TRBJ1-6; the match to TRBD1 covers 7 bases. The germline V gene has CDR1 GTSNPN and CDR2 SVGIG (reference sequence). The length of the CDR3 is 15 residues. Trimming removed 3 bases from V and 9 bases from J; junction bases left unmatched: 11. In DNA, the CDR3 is TGTGCCTGGAGGAATCTAGGGACAGAAGGTTCACCCCTCCACTTT. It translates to CAWRNLGTEGSPLHF.

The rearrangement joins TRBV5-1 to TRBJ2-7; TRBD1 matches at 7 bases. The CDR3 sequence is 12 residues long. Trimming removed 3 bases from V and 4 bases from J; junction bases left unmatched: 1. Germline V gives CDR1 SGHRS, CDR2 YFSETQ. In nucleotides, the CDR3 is TGCGCCAGCAGCTCGGGACAGTACGAGCAGTACTTC. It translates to CASSSGQYEQYF.

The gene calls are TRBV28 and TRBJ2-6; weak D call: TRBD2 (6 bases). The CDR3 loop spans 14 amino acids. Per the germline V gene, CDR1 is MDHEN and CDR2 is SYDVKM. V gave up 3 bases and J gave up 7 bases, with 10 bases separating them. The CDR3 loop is CASSFRGTANVLTF. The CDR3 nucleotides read TGTGCCAGCAGTTTTCGGGGGACTGCCAACGTCCTGACTTTC.

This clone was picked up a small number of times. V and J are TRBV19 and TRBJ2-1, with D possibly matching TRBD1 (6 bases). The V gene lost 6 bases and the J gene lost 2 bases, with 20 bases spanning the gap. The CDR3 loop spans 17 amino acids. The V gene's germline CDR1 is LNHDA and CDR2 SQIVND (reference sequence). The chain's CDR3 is CASRNPLKRGTYNEQFF. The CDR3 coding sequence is TGTGCCAGTAGGAATCCTCTCAAAAGGGGGACCTACAATGAGCAGTTCTTC.

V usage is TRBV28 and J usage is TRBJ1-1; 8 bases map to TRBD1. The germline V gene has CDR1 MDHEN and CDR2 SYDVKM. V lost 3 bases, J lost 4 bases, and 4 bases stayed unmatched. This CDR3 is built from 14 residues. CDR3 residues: CASSFADRATEAFF. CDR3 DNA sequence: TGTGCCAGCAGTTTCGCGGACAGGGCCACTGAAGCTTTCTTT.

The CDR3 protein is CASSVEGGKLFF. CDR3 nucleotide sequence: TGTGCCAGCAGCGTAGAAGGGGGAAAACTGTTTTTT. J is TRBJ1-4 and V is TRBV9, with D possibly TRBD1 on 6 matching bases. The length of the CDR3 is 12 residues. The germline V gene has CDR1 SGDLS and CDR2 YYNGEE. With 0 bases removed from V and 10 bases from J, the gap between germline ends came to 7 bases.

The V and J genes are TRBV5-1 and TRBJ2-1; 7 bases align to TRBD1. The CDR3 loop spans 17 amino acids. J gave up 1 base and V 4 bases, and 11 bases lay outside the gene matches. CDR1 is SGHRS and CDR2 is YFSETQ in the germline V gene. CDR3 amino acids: CASSPRGQFPSYNEQFF. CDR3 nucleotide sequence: TGCGCCAGCAGCCCCCGGGGACAGTTCCCTTCCTACAATGAGCAGTTCTTC.

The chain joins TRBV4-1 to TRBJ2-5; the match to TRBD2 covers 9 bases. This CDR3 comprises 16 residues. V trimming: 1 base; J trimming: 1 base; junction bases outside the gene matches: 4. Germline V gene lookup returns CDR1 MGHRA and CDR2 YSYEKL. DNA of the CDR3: TGCGCCAGCAGCCAAGCCCCGACTAGCGGCCAAGAGACCCAGTACTTC. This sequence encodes CASSQAPTSGQETQYF.

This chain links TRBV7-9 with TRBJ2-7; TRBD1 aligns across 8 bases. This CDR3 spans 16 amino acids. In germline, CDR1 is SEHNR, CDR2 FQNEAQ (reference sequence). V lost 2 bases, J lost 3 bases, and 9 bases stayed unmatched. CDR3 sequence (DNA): TGTGCCAGCAGCTTAATATGGGACAGGCAACACTACGAGCAGTACTTC. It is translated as CASSLIWDRQHYEQYF. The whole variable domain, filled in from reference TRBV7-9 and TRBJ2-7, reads DTGVSQNPRHKITKRGQNVTFRCDPISEHNRLYWYRQTLGQGPEFLTYFQNEAQLEKSRLLSDRFSAERPKGSFSTLEIQRTEQGDSAMYLCASSLIWDRQHYEQYFGPGTRLTVT.

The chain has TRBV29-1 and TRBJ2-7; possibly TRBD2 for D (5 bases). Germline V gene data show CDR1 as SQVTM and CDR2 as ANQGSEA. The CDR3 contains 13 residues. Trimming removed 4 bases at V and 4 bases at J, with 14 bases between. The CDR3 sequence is CSVVMVGGYEQYF. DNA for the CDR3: TGCAGCGTTGTAATGGTTGGAGGATACGAGCAGTACTTC.

This CDR3 is CASSQGGLSTDTQYF. The CDR3 DNA sequence: TGCGCCAGCAGCCAGGGGGGGCTGAGCACAGATACGCAGTATTTT. The V and J genes are TRBV4-3 and TRBJ2-3; D is possibly TRBD2 (7 bases). With 3 bases removed from V and 0 bases from J, the gap between germline ends came to 10 bases. CDR1 and CDR2 (germline): LGHNA, YSLEER. The CDR3 extends over 15 amino acids.

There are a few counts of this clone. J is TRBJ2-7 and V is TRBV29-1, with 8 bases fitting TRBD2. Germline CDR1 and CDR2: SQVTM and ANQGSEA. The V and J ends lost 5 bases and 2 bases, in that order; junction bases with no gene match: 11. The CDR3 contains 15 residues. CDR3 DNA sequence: TGCAGCGTTCGGGGGGGGCGGGAGGCCGCCTACGAGCAGTACTTC. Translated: CSVRGGREAAYEQYF.

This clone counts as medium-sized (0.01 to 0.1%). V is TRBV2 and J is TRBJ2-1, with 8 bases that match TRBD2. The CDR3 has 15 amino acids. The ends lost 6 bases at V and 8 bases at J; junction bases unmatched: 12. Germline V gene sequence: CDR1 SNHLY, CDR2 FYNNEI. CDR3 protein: CASRDPGLDWDEQFF. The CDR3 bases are TGTGCCAGCAGGGACCCGGGACTAGACTGGGATGAGCAGTTCTTC.

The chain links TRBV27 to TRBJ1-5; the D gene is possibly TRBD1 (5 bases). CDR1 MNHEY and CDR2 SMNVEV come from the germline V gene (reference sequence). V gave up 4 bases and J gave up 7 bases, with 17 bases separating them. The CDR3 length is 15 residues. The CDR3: CASSSSAGKVQPQHF. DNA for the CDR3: TGTGCCAGCAGTTCGTCAGCAGGGAAGGTGCAGCCCCAGCATTTT.

CDR3 bases: TGTGCCAGCAGTCTTGGGGGACAGGGCTCGAACACTGAAGCTTTCTTT. It yields the protein CASSLGGQGSNTEAFF. This chain uses TRBV5-4 with TRBJ1-1, with TRBD1 matching 9 bases. The CDR3 runs to 16 residues. Germline CDR1 is SGHNT and CDR2 is YYREEE (reference sequence). Trimming took 5 bases from V and 1 from J; bases not matched to a gene: 9. The full variable domain, with the rest looked up from reference TRBV5-4 and TRBJ1-1, is ETGVTQSPTHLIKTRGQQVTLRCSSQSGHNTVSWYQQALGQGPQFIFQYYREEENGRGNFPPRFSGLQFPNYSSELNVNALELDDSALYLCASSLGGQGSNTEAFFGQGTRLTVV.

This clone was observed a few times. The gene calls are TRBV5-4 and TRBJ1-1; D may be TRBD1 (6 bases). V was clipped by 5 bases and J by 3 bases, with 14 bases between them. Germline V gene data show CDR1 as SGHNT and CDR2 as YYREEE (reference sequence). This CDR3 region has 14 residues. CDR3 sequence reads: CASRGGWSDTEAFF. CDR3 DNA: TGTGCCAGCAGAGGGGGTTGGTCGGACACTGAAGCTTTCTTT.